These T cell receptor beta chains were read from a single sample in a study of sequential checkpoint blockade in melanoma. Repertoires were generated with immunoSEQ multiplex PCR, while TCRdb's copy carries only in-frame clones and drops some. The sample includes fewer than 35,000 clones, 86% of them seen just once. The specimen was CD8+ T cells sorted from blood (inferred from file names), collected from a patient given nivolumab and ipilimumab in sequence. The origin of the receptors is a human donor with melanoma. CDR3s include the opening cysteine and the closing phenylalanine or tryptophan. A D gene is named only where the DNA matches it firmly. Size is stated for part of the rows, as once, few or many counts, or as a class when the clone is expanded.

CASSQAMSSYEQYF	TGTGCCAGCAGTCAGGCGATGAGCTCCTACGAGCAGTACTTC	TRBJ2-7	NA	few	TRBV27
CASTVTGGAYEQYF	TGTGCCAGCACCGTGACAGGGGGCGCGTACGAGCAGTACTTC	TRBJ2-7	TRBD1	NA	TRBV28
CASRPDRYEQYF	TGTGCCAGCAGGCCCGACAGGTACGAGCAGTACTTC	TRBJ2-7	NA	NA	TRBV6-5
CASSYARPGTNYGYTF	TGTGCCAGCAGTTACGCCAGGCCGGGGACTAACTATGGCTACACCTTC	TRBJ1-2	NA	NA	TRBV6-5
CASSQAGSPLYEQYF	TGCGCCAGCAGCCAAGCAGGGTCTCCGCTCTACGAGCAGTACTTC	TRBJ2-7	NA	NA	TRBV4-3
CASSLGQPTVYEQYF	TGTGCCAGCAGCTTAGGACAGCCTACAGTCTACGAGCAGTACTTC	TRBJ2-7	NA	NA	TRBV13
CASSVSGAGANVLTF	TGTGCCAGCAGCGTGTCAGGGGCTGGGGCCAACGTCCTGACTTTC	TRBJ2-6	NA	NA	TRBV9
CASSFQTPNYGYTF	TGTGCCAGCAGCTTCCAGACTCCTAACTATGGCTACACCTTC	TRBJ1-2	NA	NA	TRBV7-9
CASSATSGDIYEQYF	TGTGCCAGCAGCGCAACTAGCGGGGATATCTACGAGCAGTACTTC	TRBJ2-7	TRBD2	NA	TRBV9
CASASWAGETYEQYF	TGTGCCAGCGCCTCATGGGCAGGGGAAACCTACGAGCAGTACTTC	TRBJ2-7	NA	NA	TRBV28
CASSSTGAGGYTF	TGCGCCAGCAGCTCGACAGGGGCTGGAGGCTACACCTTC	TRBJ1-2	TRBD1	NA	TRBV5-1
CASSEARQGWEETQYF	TGTGCCAGCAGTGAAGCCCGACAGGGTTGGGAAGAGACCCAGTACTTC	TRBJ2-5	TRBD1	few	TRBV2
CASSYLVTRVPYEQYF	TGTGCCAGCAGTTACCTCGTCACCCGGGTTCCCTACGAGCAGTACTTC	TRBJ2-7	NA	NA	TRBV6-5
CASSLGVRGRTDTQYF	TGCGCCAGCAGCTTGGGTGTTAGGGGCCGAACAGATACGCAGTATTTT	TRBJ2-3	NA	NA	TRBV5-1
CASSVSGTSRIYEQYF	TGCGCCAGCAGCGTATCCGGGACTAGCCGTATCTACGAGCAGTACTTC	TRBJ2-7	TRBD2	NA	TRBV4-1
CATNQGQHKTHYEQYF	TGTGCCACAAACCAGGGACAGCACAAGACACACTACGAGCAGTACTTC	TRBJ2-7	TRBD1	NA	TRBV19
CASSLGRGTSSYNEQFF	TGTGCCAGCAGTTTAGGGCGTGGGACTAGCAGTTACAATGAGCAGTTCTTC	TRBJ2-1	TRBD2	NA	TRBV27
CASSSDRAGTEAFF	TGTGCCAGCAGCTCGGACAGGGCGGGGACTGAAGCTTTCTTT	TRBJ1-1	TRBD1	NA	TRBV7-6
CASSRGTSVGHEQFF	TGTGCCAGCAGCCGAGGAACTAGTGTGGGCCATGAGCAGTTCTTC	TRBJ2-1	NA	NA	TRBV14
CASSRGNSQNTGELFF	TGTGCCAGCAGCCGAGGGAACAGTCAAAACACCGGGGAGCTGTTTTTT	TRBJ2-2	NA	once	TRBV21-1
CASSYALPVQYF	TGTGCCAGCAGCTATGCGCTACCGGTTCAGTACTTC	TRBJ2-4	NA	NA	TRBV11-2
CASRGELAEGTYNEQFF	TGTGCCAGCAGGGGCGAGCTGGCGGAGGGGACCTACAATGAGCAGTTCTTC	TRBJ2-1	NA	few	TRBV7-9
CASSFGGGLPGEQYF	TGTGCCAGCAGCTTCGGCGGGGGTCTCCCCGGCGAGCAGTACTTC	TRBJ2-7	TRBD2	NA	TRBV7-9
CASSQDRGRGPDTQYF	TGCGCCAGCAGCCAAGATCGGGGCAGGGGGCCGGATACGCAGTATTTT	TRBJ2-3	TRBD1	NA	TRBV4-1
CASMAQGYEQYF	TGTGCCAGCATGGCTCAGGGCTACGAGCAGTACTTC	TRBJ2-7	NA	NA	TRBV5-6
CASRRTGSYEQYF	TGTGCCAGCAGGCGGACAGGCTCCTACGAGCAGTACTTC	TRBJ2-7	TRBD1	large	TRBV27
CASSLGPGGGLYEQYF	TGCGCCAGCAGCTTGGGACCTGGGGGGGGCTTGTACGAGCAGTACTTC	TRBJ2-7	NA	NA	TRBV5-1
CASSLRGPGNTEAFF	TGTGCCAGCAGTTTAAGGGGGCCAGGGAACACTGAAGCTTTCTTT	TRBJ1-1	TRBD1	NA	TRBV28
CASSQASGGSYEQYF	TGCGCCAGCAGCCAAGCTAGCGGGGGGTCCTACGAGCAGTACTTC	TRBJ2-7	TRBD2	NA	TRBV13
CASSIQANSNQPQHF	TGTGCCAGTAGTATACAGGCTAATAGCAATCAGCCCCAGCATTTT	TRBJ1-5	NA	medium-sized	TRBV19
CAWSTGMNTEAFF	TGTGCCTGGAGTACCGGGATGAACACTGAAGCTTTCTTT	TRBJ1-1	NA	NA	TRBV30
CASSSRDRGGNTIYF	TGTGCCAGCAGCTCCAGGGACAGGGGAGGAAACACCATATATTTT	TRBJ1-3	TRBD1	NA	TRBV5-4
CASSHPPWTVSYNEQFF	TGCGCCAGCAGCCACCCCCCATGGACAGTCTCCTACAATGAGCAGTTCTTC	TRBJ2-1	NA	NA	TRBV4-1
CASRTDGDRTYEQYF	TGTGCCAGCAGAACGGATGGGGACAGGACCTACGAGCAGTACTTC	TRBJ2-7	TRBD1	NA	TRBV27
CASSSGQGENTGELFF	TGTGCCAGCAGCTCGGGACAGGGGGAAAACACCGGGGAGCTGTTTTTT	TRBJ2-2	TRBD1	NA	TRBV7-9
CASSLRGFARKSTDTQYF	TGTGCCAGCAGTTTACGAGGGTTTGCCAGGAAAAGCACAGATACGCAGTATTTT	TRBJ2-3	NA	once	TRBV28
CAIRTQRDPYEQYF	TGTGCCATCAGGACCCAGCGGGACCCCTACGAGCAGTACTTC	TRBJ2-7	TRBD2	NA	TRBV10-3
CAWSGPGQGSDGYTF	TGTGCCTGGAGTGGCCCGGGACAGGGATCCGATGGCTACACCTTC	TRBJ1-2	TRBD1	NA	TRBV30
CASSQGSGIVETQYF	TGTGCCAGCAGCCAGGGGAGCGGGATTGTGGAGACCCAGTACTTC	TRBJ2-5	NA	NA	TRBV11-2
CASSFLGGADSYEQYF	TGTGCCAGCAGCTTCTTAGGGGGCGCGGATTCCTACGAGCAGTACTTC	TRBJ2-7	TRBD1	NA	TRBV5-5
CASSYFRLAGRDTQYF	TGTGCCAGCAGTTACTTTCGACTAGCGGGACGAGATACGCAGTATTTT	TRBJ2-3	TRBD2	NA	TRBV6-5